This T cell receptor (beta chain) was captured in a study of cytomegalovirus exposure and HLA in healthy donors. Study outcomes and limitations: Rarity marked most TCR sequences, yet some public TCRs occurred in many donors. Using a false discovery rate of 0.05, a later analysis showed that 16,951 TCR beta sequences were associated with HLA alleles.

The PCR ran on 60 Vbeta and 13 Jbeta primers. As processed by the authors: Counted up in a later analysis, unique TCR beta chains came to around 80 million, with around 12 million shared. This table comes from immunoSEQ multiplex PCR, and its TCRdb copy is limited to in-frame clones, with some not included. D and trimming were read from the DNA, whereas the V and J calls and clone size are those reported in that table. The sample carries 95,000 to 130,000 clones, roughly three fifths recorded once. CDR1 is SEHNR, CDR2 FQNEAQ, per germline (reference sequence). The CDR3 totals 16 residues. V shed 5 bases and J shed 0 bases, with 16 bases lying between them. Turning to this clone: Its specificity is unknown.

The source material was PBMCs. The clonotype was recovered from a woman aged 40 to 49 in good health and CMV-seropositive. The chain joins TRBV7-9 to TRBJ1-1; the D is unclear. CDR3 amino acids: CASSRSDVPLNTEAFF. The CDR3 DNA sequence: TGTGCCAGCAGCCGAAGCGACGTCCCGTTGAACACTGAAGCTTTCTTT. The full variable domain, completed using reference TRBV7-9 and TRBJ1-1, is DTGVSQNPRHKITKRGQNVTFRCDPISEHNRLYWYRQTLGQGPEFLTYFQNEAQLEKSRLLSDRFSAERPKGSFSTLEIQRTEQGDSAMYLCASSRSDVPLNTEAFFGQGTRLTVV.